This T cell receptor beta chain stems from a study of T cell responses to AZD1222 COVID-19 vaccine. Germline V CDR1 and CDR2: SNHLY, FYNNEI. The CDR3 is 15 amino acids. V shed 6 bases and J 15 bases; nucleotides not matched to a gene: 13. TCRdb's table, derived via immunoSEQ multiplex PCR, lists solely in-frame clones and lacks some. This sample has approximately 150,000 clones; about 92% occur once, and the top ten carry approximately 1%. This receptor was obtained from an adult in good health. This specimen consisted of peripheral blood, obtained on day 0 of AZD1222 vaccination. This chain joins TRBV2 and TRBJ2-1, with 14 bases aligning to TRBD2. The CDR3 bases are TGTGCCAGCAGCCGCGGACTAGCGGGGGGCCCCGAAGGGTTCTTC. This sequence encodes CASSRGLAGGPEGFF. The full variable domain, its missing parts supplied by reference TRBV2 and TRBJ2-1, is EPEVTQTPSHQVTQMGQEVILRCVPISNHLYFYWYRQILGQKVEFLVSFYNNEISEKSEIFDDQFSVERPDGSNFTLKIRSTKLEDSAMYFCASSRGLAGGPEGFFGPGTRLTVL.